This is a list of T cell receptor beta chains from one sample in a study of blood T cell repertoires in COVID-19. TCRdb's copy holds only in-frame clones and misses some; the assay was immunoSEQ multiplex PCR. The data hold more than 200,000 clones, with 80% observed a single time. Sequencing was done on a sample of PBMCs or T cells enriched from blood (not recorded which). The receptors originated from a man aged 25-40 years with acute COVID-19. CDR3s include the opening cysteine and the closing phenylalanine or tryptophan. A D gene is named only where the DNA matches it firmly. The size entry is marked missing in some rows and otherwise reads once, few, many or a size class.

clone_size	d_call	v_call	j_call	cdr3_nt	cdr3_aa
.	.	TRBV24-1	TRBJ1-2	TGTGCCACCAGTGATGGACAAGCTAACTATGGCTACACCTTC	CATSDGQANYGYTF
.	TRBD1	TRBV3-1/TRBV3-2	TRBJ1-2	TGTGCCAGCAGCCAATTCGCCGGTGGACAGGGCGACTATGGCTACACCTTC	CASSQFAGGQGDYGYTF
.	.	TRBV12-3/TRBV12-4	TRBJ1-3	TGTGCCAGCAGTTTTTCTGCTGGAAACACCATATATTTT	CASSFSAGNTIYF
few	TRBD1	TRBV28	TRBJ1-2	TGTGCCAGAGAAGACAGGGCTTCTAACTATGGCTACACCTTC	CAREDRASNYGYTF
.	TRBD1	TRBV9	TRBJ2-1	TGTGCCAGCAGCGTCACAGGGGACTACAATGAGCAGTTCTTC	CASSVTGDYNEQFF
.	.	TRBV7-9	TRBJ1-2	TGTGCCAGCAGCCCCGGGTGGGGAGGGCACTATGGCTACACCTTC	CASSPGWGGHYGYTF
.	.	TRBV6-5	TRBJ1-6	TGTGCCGAGAGCTCCTATAATTCACCCCTCCACTTT	CAESSYNSPLHF
.	.	TRBV7-2	TRBJ2-1	TGTGCCAGCAGCCCCTTTAACAACAATGAGCAGTTCTTC	CASSPFNNNEQFF
few	.	TRBV5-1	TRBJ1-3	TGCGCCAGCAGCAATGGACAGAGCTCTGGAAACACCATATATTTT	CASSNGQSSGNTIYF
.	.	TRBV10-1	TRBJ1-2	TGCGCCAGCAGTGAGTCCACCTACGGTGGCTACACCTTC	CASSESTYGGYTF
.	TRBD1	TRBV19	TRBJ1-4	TGTGCCAGTAGTCCGACCGGACAGGGGAGACATGAAAAACTGTTTTTT	CASSPTGQGRHEKLFF
.	TRBD1	TRBV7-6	TRBJ2-2	TGTGCCAGCAGCCCGGAGGATGGGGGCAGGGGGCGCCTTTTAGTCGGGGAGCTGTTTTTT	CASSPEDGGRGRLLVGELFF
.	.	TRBV7-3	TRBJ2-1	TGTGCCAGCAGCCTAGACCGAGAGCAGTTCTTC	CASSLDREQFF
once	.	TRBV5-4	TRBJ1-2	TGTGCCAGCAGCTTGGGTACAGGCGACTATGGCTACACCTTC	CASSLGTGDYGYTF
few	.	TRBV11-1	TRBJ2-1	TGTGCCAGCAGCTTAGTAGTAAGTCCACCTACGGAGCAGTTCTTC	CASSLVVSPPTEQFF